This entry is about one T cell receptor beta chain. The record originates from a study of blood T cell repertoires in COVID-19. Study in general: There were acute and convalescent COVID-19 samples, and they came from the United States, Italy and Spain. T cells, B-cell-depleted T cells, or PBMCs provided the cDNA or gDNA that served as material.

Sequencing used immunoSEQ multiplex PCR; TCRdb keeps in-frame clones, though not all of them. The sample has approximately 78,000 clones, approximately 87% seen once; the top ten hold 18%. Germline V lookup: CDR1 SGHAT, CDR2 FQNNGV. The CDR3 is 13 amino acids. V lost 3 bases, J lost 5 bases, and 10 bases lay in between. The source is a woman of 80 years or more with acute or convalescent COVID-19. Input material: peripheral blood. The gene calls are TRBV11-2 and TRBJ1-1; D remains ambiguous. The CDR3 sequence: CASSFYRPTEAFF. The CDR3 bases are TGTGCCAGCAGCTTCTATCGTCCAACTGAAGCTTTCTTT.